The source of this T cell receptor beta chain is a study of shared clonotypes between healthy human individuals. Looked up from germline, CDR1 is WSHSY and CDR2 is SAAADI. The CDR3 consists of 17 residues. Trimming removed 7 bases from V and 0 bases from J; junction bases left unmatched: 8. Method: immunoSEQ multiplex PCR; TCRdb's copy keeps in-frame clones and lacks some. The data contain around 940,000 clones, about three quarters of them seen just once; the ten biggest clones take up around 1.4%. This TCR was sampled from a man between 18 and 35 years old in good health. Sequencing was carried out using memory CD4+ T cells sorted from blood. The subset is: CD45RA-negative fraction. The V and J genes are TRBV10-2 and TRBJ2-6; 8 bases line up with TRBD1. CDR3: CASKERQGNSGANVLTF. The DNA for the CDR3 is TGCGCCAGCAAAGAGAGACAGGGGAACTCTGGGGCCAACGTCCTGACTTTC.